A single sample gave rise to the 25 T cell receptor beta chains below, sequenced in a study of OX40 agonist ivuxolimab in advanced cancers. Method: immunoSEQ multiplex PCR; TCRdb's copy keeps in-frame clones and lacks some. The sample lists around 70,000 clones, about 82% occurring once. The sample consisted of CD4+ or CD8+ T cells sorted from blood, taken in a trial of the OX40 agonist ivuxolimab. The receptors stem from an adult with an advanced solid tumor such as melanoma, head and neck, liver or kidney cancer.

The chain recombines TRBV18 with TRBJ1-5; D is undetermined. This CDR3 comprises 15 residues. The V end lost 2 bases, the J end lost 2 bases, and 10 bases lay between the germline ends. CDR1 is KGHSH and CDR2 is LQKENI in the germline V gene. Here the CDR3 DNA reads TGTGCCAGCTCACCAAGCGGAGACGGCAATCAGCCCCAGCATTTT. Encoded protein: CASSPSGDGNQPQHF.

This CDR3 is CASSPRAPGQGKYSNQPQHF. The CDR3 nucleotides are TGTGCCAGTAGTCCCCGCGCCCCGGGACAGGGGAAGTATAGCAATCAGCCCCAGCATTTT. The chain has TRBV19 and TRBJ1-5; 10 bases are shared with TRBD1. The CDR3 runs to 20 residues. V gave up 5 bases and J gave up 0 bases; unmatched junction bases: 16. The germline gives CDR1 LNHDA, CDR2 SQIVND (reference sequence). Together with reference TRBV19 and TRBJ1-5, the CDR3 gives the full variable domain: DGGITQSPKYLFRKEGQNVTLSCEQNLNHDAMYWYRQDPGQGLRLIYYSQIVNDFQKGDIAEGYSVSREKKESFPLTVTSAQKNPTAFYLCASSPRAPGQGKYSNQPQHFGDGTRLSIL.

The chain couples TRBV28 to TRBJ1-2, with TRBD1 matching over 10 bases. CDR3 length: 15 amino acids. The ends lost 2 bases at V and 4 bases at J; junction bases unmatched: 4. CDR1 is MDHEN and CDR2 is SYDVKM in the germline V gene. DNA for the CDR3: TGTGCCAGCAGTTTAGAGACAGGGGGCTTCTATGGCTACACCTTC. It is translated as CASSLETGGFYGYTF.

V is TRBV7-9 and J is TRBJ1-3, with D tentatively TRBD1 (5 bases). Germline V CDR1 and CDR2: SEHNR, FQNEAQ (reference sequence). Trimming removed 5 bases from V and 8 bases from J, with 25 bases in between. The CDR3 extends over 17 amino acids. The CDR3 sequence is CASSPWTSATMKDTIYF. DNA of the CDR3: TGTGCCAGCAGCCCTTGGACAAGCGCTACCATGAAGGACACCATATATTTT.

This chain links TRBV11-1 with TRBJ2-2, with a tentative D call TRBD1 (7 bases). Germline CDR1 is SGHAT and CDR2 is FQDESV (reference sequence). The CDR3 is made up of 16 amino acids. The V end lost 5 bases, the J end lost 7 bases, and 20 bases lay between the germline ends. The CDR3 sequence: CASSPRQTGRNGELFF. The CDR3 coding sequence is TGTGCCAGCAGCCCTCGCCAGACAGGGAGGAACGGGGAGCTGTTTTTT.

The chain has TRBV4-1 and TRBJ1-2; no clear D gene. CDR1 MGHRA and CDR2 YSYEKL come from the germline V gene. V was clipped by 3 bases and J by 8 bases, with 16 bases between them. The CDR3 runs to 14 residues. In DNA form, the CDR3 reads TGCGCCAGCAGCCAGGATGAGGCCTTGGGAGGCTACACCTTC. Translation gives CASSQDEALGGYTF.

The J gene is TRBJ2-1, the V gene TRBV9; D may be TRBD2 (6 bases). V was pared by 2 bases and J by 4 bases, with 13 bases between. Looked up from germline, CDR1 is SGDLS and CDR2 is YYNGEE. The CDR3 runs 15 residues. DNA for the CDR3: TGTGCCAGCAGCGTCCGGGACTCCGCTTACAATGAGCAGTTCTTC. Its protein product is CASSVRDSAYNEQFF.

The CDR3 DNA is TGCGCCAGCAGCCGCGGACTAGCGGGGATAAGGCAGTTCTTC. Translation: CASSRGLAGIRQFF. This chain uses TRBV4-1 with TRBJ2-1; the match to TRBD2 covers 12 bases. The ends lost 4 bases at V and 12 bases at J; junction bases unmatched: 7. The CDR3 has 14 residues. Germline assignment: CDR1 MGHRA and CDR2 YSYEKL.

CDR3 protein: CASSVTGSNQPQHF. CDR3 DNA: TGTGCCAGCAGTGTCACAGGGAGCAATCAGCCCCAGCATTTT. V is TRBV6-5 and J is TRBJ1-5, with D possibly being TRBD1 (6 bases). The CDR3 loop spans 14 amino acids. Looked up from germline, CDR1 is MNHEY and CDR2 is SVGAGI. V lost 5 bases and J lost 1, with 9 bases in between.

The CDR3 spells CASSLRIREVNEQFF. CDR3 in DNA: TGTGCCAGCTCCCTTAGAATCCGGGAGGTCAATGAGCAGTTCTTC. V gene TRBV11-2 combines with J gene TRBJ2-1; 7 nucleotides line up with TRBD2. The CDR3 totals 15 residues. Germline V lookup: CDR1 SGHAT, CDR2 FQNNGV. The V and J ends lost 8 bases and 6 bases, in that order; junction bases with no gene match: 13.

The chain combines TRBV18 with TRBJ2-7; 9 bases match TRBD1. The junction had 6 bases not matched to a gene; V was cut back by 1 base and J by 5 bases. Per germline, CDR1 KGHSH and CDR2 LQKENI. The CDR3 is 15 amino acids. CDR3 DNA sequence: TGTGCCAGCTCACCACATGGACAGGGGCTCAACGAGCAGTACTTC. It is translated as CASSPHGQGLNEQYF.

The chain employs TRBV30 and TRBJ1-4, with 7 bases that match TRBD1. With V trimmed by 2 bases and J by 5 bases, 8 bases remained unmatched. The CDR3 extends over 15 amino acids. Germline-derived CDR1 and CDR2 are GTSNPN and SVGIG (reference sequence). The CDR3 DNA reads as TGTGCCTGGAGTAGTTGGGACAGCCCAAATGAAAAACTGTTTTTT. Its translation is CAWSSWDSPNEKLFF.

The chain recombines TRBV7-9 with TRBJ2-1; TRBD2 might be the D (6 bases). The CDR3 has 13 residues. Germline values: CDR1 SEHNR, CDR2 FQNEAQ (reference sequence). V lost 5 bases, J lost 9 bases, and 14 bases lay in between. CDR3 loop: CASSPPGLTEQFF. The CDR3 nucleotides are TGTGCCAGCAGCCCACCGGGACTCACTGAGCAGTTCTTC.

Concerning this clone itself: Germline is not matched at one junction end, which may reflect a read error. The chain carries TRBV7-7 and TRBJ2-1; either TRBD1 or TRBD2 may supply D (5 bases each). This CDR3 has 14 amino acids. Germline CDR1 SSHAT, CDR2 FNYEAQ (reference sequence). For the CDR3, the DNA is TGTGCTAGCAGCATCGGGACGGGGACCAATGAGCAGTTCTTC. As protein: CASSIGTGTNEQFF.

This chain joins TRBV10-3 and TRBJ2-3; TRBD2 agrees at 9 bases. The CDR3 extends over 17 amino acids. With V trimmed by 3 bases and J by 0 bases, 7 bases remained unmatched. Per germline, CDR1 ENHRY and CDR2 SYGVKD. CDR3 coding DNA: TGTGCCATCAGTGATAAGCGGGGGGCAACTAGCACAGATACGCAGTATTTT. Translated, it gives CAISDKRGATSTDTQYF.

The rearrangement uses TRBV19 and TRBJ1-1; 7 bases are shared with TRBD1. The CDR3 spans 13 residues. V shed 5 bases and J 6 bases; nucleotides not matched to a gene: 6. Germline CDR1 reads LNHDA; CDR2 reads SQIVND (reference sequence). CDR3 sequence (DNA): TGTGCCAGTAGTCCTACAGGGGTGGCTGAAGCTTTCTTT. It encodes CASSPTGVAEAFF.

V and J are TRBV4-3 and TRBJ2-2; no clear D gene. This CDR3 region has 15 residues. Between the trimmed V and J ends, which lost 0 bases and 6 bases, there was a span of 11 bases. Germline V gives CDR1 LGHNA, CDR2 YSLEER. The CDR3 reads CASSQDFGTAGELFF. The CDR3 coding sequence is TGCGCCAGCAGCCAAGATTTCGGAACGGCCGGGGAGCTGTTTTTT.

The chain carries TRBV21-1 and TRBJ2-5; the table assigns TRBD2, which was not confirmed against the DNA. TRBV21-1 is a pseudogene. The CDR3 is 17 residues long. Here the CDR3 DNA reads TGTGCCAGCAGCGAGACTAGCGGGGGGGCCTTGCTCGAGACCCAGTACTTC. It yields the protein CASSETSGGALLETQYF.

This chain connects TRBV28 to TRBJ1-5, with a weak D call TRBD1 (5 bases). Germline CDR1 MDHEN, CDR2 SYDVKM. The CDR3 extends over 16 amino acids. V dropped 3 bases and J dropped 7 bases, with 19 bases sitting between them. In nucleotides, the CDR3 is TGTGCCAGCAGTTTTTCCTCAGGGAAACTCGGCCAGCCCCAGCATTTT. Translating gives CASSFSSGKLGQPQHF.

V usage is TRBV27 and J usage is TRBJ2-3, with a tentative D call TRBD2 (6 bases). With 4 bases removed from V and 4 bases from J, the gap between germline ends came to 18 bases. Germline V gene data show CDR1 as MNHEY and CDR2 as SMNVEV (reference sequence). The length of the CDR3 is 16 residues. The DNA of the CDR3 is TGTGCCAGCAGTTCACCCCTGCGGGGATACGCAGATACGCAGTATTTT. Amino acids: CASSSPLRGYADTQYF.

For the CDR3, the DNA is TGTGCCAGCAGCACACAGGGTACTGGAAACACCATATATTTT. It yields the protein CASSTQGTGNTIYF. The chain is built from TRBV7-8 and TRBJ1-3; D is possibly TRBD1 (6 bases). CDR3 size: 14 residues. From germline, CDR1 is SGHVS and CDR2 FQNEAQ. V lost 5 bases, J lost 2 bases, and 10 bases lay in between.

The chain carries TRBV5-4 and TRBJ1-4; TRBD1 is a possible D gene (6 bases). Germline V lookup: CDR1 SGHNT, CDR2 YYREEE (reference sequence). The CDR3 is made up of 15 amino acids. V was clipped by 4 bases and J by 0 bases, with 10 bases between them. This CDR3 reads CASSPDRPTNEKLFF. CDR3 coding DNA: TGTGCCAGCAGCCCGGACAGACCAACTAATGAAAAACTGTTTTTT.

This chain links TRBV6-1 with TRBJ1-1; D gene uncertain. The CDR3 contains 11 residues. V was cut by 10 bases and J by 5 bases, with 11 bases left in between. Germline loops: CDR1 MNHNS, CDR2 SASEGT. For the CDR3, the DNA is TGTGCCATCCTAGTGGGAACTGAAGCTTTCTTT. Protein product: CAILVGTEAFF.

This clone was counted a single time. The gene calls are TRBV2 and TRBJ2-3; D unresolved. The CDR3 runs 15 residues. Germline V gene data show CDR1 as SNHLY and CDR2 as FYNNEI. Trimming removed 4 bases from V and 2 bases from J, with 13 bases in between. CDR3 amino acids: CASSVLGFPTDTQYF. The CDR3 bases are TGTGCCAGCAGTGTACTTGGATTCCCCACAGATACGCAGTATTTT.

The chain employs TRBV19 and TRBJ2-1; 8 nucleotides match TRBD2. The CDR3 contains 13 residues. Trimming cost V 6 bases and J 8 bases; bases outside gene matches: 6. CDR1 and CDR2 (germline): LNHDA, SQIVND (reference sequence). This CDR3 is CASRESGSDEQFF. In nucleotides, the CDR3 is TGTGCCAGTAGAGAGAGCGGGAGCGATGAGCAGTTCTTC.